A single sample gave rise to the 13 T cell receptor beta chains below, sequenced in a study of CD8 T cells in Susac syndrome. An amount of RNA that ranged from roughly 0.45 to 1 ug was reverse transcribed with random hexamers. TCRdb recomputed calls from the immunoSEQ multiplex PCR reads with MiXCR, one row per CDR3 protein. The sample has around 300,000 distinct CDR3 sequences, around 92% seen once; the top ten hold roughly 0.064%. The sequencing input was CD4+ T cells from PBMCs. The receptors come from a human donor with multiple sclerosis.

This clonotype has a handful of counts. V gene TRBV7-2 combines with J gene TRBJ1-2, with 9 bases fitting TRBD1. The CDR3 extends over 14 amino acids. Germline loops: CDR1 SGHTA, CDR2 FQGNSA. Germline trimming cut 1 base from V and 7 bases from J; bases unmatched to any gene: 4. CDR3 protein: CASSLDRGLSGYTF. CDR3 sequence (DNA): TGTGCCAGCAGCTTAGACAGGGGGCTGAGTGGCTACACCTTC.

Concerning this clonotype: Sequence at one end of the junction differs from germline and may be a read error. J is TRBJ1-5 and V is TRBV5-6; no definite D call. The CDR3 consists of 14 residues. Germline CDR1 reads SGHDT; CDR2 reads YYEEEE. The CDR3 spells CASSFRGPDHPQHF. DNA of the CDR3: TGTGCCAGCAGCTTCCGGGGTCCGGATCATCCCCAGCATTTT.

The rearrangement links TRBV7-9 to TRBJ2-7; 10 bases align to TRBD2. This CDR3 is built from 13 residues. The J segment lost 5 bases and the V segment lost 11 bases, leaving 9 bases of the junction unmatched. Germline loops: CDR1 SEHNR, CDR2 FQNEAQ (reference sequence). The CDR3 DNA reads TGTGCCGGAGGAGGGACTAGCGACGACGAGCAGTACTTC. It codes for CAGGGTSDDEQYF. The variable domain in full, completed from reference TRBV7-9 and TRBJ2-7, reads DTGVSQNPRHKITKRGQNVTFRCDPISEHNRLYWYRQTLGQGPEFLTYFQNEAQLEKSRLLSDRFSAERPKGSFSTLEIQRTEQGDSAMYLCAGGGTSDDEQYFGPGTRLTVT.

The V call is TRBV7-2, the J call TRBJ2-5, with 8 bases lining up with TRBD1. V shed 5 bases and J 4 bases; nucleotides not matched to a gene: 15. This CDR3 is built from 17 residues. Germline V lookup: CDR1 SGHTA, CDR2 FQGNSA. The CDR3 reads CASSAGQGGVIRETQYF. The DNA of the CDR3 is TGTGCCAGCAGCGCCGGACAGGGAGGCGTTATACGAGAGACCCAGTACTTC.

The chain links TRBV7-2 to TRBJ2-5; no definite D call. Germline V gene data show CDR1 as SGHTA and CDR2 as FQGNSA. This CDR3 is built from 15 residues. Trimming left V 1 base short and J 2 bases short, with 11 bases between. The CDR3 is CASSLVGDGQETQYF. The CDR3 nucleotides read TGTGCCAGCAGCTTAGTCGGCGATGGGCAAGAGACCCAGTACTTC.

The chain recombines TRBV18 with TRBJ2-2; either TRBD1 or TRBD2 may fit D (5 bases each). Germline V gene lookup returns CDR1 KGHSH and CDR2 LQKENI. This CDR3 has 14 amino acids. Trimming took 2 bases from V and 5 from J, leaving 9 bases between them. In DNA, the CDR3 is TGTGCCAGCTCACCAGAGGGGAAGACCGGGGAGCTGTTTTTT. Translated, it gives CASSPEGKTGELFF.

The rearrangement joins TRBV5-1 to TRBJ1-1; no definite D call. Germline-derived CDR1 and CDR2 are SGHRS and YFSETQ. The CDR3 runs 15 residues. Trimming cost V 4 bases and J 3 bases, with 16 bases left between them. This CDR3 reads CASSHGSGGDTEAFF. DNA of the CDR3: TGCGCCAGCAGCCATGGTTCGGGTGGGGACACTGAAGCTTTCTTT.

The chain uses TRBV7-9 and TRBJ1-2; tentative D call: TRBD1 (5 bases). Germline CDR1 and CDR2: SEHNR and FQNEAQ (reference sequence). V was clipped by 5 bases and J by 4 bases, with 14 bases between them. The CDR3 is 14 residues long. CDR3 bases: TGTGCCAGCAGCCCCGGAGGGGCCGGCTATGGCTACACCTTC. Amino acids: CASSPGGAGYGYTF.

The V and J genes are TRBV30 and TRBJ1-5; D call uncertain. The CDR3 consists of 15 residues. V lost 2 bases and J lost 2, with 13 bases in between. In germline, CDR1 is GTSNPN, CDR2 SVGIG (reference sequence). CDR3 amino acids: CAWSLRARGNQPQHF. The DNA of the CDR3 is TGTGCCTGGAGTTTAAGGGCTAGGGGCAATCAGCCCCAGCATTTT.

The chain combines TRBV10-3 with TRBJ1-2; 11 nucleotides align to TRBD1. The CDR3 totals 14 residues. The V segment lost 3 bases and the J segment 7 bases; nucleotides outside the gene matches: 4. The germline V gene encodes CDR1 ENHRY and CDR2 SYGVKD. The chain's CDR3 is CAISETGTGGGYTF. The DNA for the CDR3 is TGTGCCATCAGTGAAACCGGGACAGGGGGTGGCTACACCTTC.

The chain employs TRBV7-8 and TRBJ2-4, with D perhaps matching TRBD2 (5 bases). This CDR3 is built from 15 residues. Trimming removed 5 bases from V and 6 bases from J, with 17 bases in between. CDR1 and CDR2 from the germline V gene are SGHVS and FQNEAQ. CDR3 bases: TGTGCCAGCAGCGGGATTGGAGGTTATGGAAACATTCAGTACTTC. It encodes CASSGIGGYGNIQYF.

This clonotype was seen a single time. The gene calls are TRBV7-9 and TRBJ1-2, with TRBD1 as a possible D gene (5 bases). V was cut by 1 base and J by 2 bases, with 14 bases left in between. This CDR3 has 16 residues. Looked up from germline, CDR1 is SEHNR and CDR2 is FQNEAQ (reference sequence). Here the CDR3 reads CASSLGVRQGNYGYTF. CDR3 coding DNA: TGTGCCAGCAGCTTAGGGGTACGGCAGGGAAACTATGGCTACACCTTC.

V usage is TRBV20-1 and J usage is TRBJ2-6; D ambiguous. CDR3 size: 15 residues. From germline, CDR1 is DFQATT and CDR2 SNEGSKA (reference sequence). Trimming took 1 base from V and 0 from J, leaving 7 bases between them. The CDR3 DNA reads as TGCAGTGCTAGAGCTAGTGCCTCTGGGGCCAACGTCCTGACTTTC. This codes for CSARASASGANVLTF.